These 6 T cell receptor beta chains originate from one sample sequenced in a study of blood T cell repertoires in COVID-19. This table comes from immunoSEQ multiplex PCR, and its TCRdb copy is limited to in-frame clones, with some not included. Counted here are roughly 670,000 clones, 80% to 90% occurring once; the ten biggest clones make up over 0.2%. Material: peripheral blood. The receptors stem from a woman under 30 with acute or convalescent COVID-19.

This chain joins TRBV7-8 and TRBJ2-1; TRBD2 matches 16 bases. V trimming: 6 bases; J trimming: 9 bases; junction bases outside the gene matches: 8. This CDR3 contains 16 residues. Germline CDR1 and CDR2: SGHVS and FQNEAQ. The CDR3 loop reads CASSTGTSGGAFEQFF. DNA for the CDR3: TGTGCCAGCAGTACCGGGACTAGCGGGGGGGCCTTTGAGCAGTTCTTC.

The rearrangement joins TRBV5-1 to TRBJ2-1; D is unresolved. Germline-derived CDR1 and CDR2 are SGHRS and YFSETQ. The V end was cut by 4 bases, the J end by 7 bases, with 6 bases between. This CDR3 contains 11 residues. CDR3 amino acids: CASSQRNEQFF. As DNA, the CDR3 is TGCGCCAGCAGCCAGCGAAATGAGCAGTTCTTC. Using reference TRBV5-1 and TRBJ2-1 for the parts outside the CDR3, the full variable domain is KAGVTQTPRYLIKTRGQQVTLSCSPISGHRSVSWYQQTPGQGLQFLFEYFSETQRNKGNFPGRFSGRQFSNSRSEMNVSTLELGDSALYLCASSQRNEQFFGPGTRLTVL.

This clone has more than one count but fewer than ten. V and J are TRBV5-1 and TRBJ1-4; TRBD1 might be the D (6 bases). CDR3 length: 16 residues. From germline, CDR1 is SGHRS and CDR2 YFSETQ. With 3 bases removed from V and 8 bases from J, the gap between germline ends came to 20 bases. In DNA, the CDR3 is TGCGCCAGCAGCTCCACTCCCGGACAGCCCGGGGAAAAACTGTTTTTT. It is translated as CASSSTPGQPGEKLFF.

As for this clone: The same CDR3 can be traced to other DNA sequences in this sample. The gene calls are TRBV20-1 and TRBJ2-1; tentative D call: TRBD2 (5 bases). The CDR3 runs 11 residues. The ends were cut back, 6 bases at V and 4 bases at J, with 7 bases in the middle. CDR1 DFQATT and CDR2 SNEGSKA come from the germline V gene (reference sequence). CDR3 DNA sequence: TGCAGTGCCCGGGAATACAATGAGCAGTTCTTC. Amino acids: CSAREYNEQFF.

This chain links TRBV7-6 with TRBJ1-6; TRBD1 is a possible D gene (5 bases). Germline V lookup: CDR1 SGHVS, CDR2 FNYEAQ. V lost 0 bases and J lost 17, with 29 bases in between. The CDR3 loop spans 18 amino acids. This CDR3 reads CASSLAGHQGIPTRDVHF. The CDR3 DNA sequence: TGTGCCAGCAGCTTAGCGGGCCACCAGGGCATTCCAACGCGCGACGTCCACTTT.

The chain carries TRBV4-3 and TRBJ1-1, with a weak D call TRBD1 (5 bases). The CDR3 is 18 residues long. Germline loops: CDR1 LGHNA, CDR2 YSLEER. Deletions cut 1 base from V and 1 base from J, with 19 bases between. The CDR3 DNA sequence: TGCGCCAGCAGCCAAGGGCAGGGTCTTATGCGGCGGAACACTGAAGCTTTCTTT. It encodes CASSQGQGLMRRNTEAFF.